This T cell receptor beta chain was captured by sequencing in a study of brain T cells in children with intractable seizures (dated by TCRdb to the early 2020s). With respect to the entire study: As a first screen for immune gene transcripts, resected brain tissue from about 53 pediatric epilepsy surgery cases was run on a NanoString immunology panel. Among the approximately 12 selected surgery cases, pre-surgery blood was additionally sequenced for eight, leaving four cases with brain tissue only. Study-level results and caveats: Viral specificity was inferred solely from CDR3 sequence similarity, and the HCMV serostatus of the patients was not known. Because sequencing depth differed between pre- and post-surgery blood, the absence of clones from the pre-surgery sample may reflect undersampling.

V loses 3 bases, J loses 3 bases, and the germline ends lie 6 bases apart. Based on the germline V gene, the CDR1 and CDR2 sequences are SGHTA and FQGNSA. Its CDR3 holds 12 amino acids, cysteine through phenylalanine. Left in the record is the CDR3 DNA by itself, 36 bases read in frame from the first base. The immunoSEQ assay was used to generate TCR beta chain sequences from genomic DNA. The paper's processing steps were these. CDR3 sequences not starting with the conserved framework cysteine at position 104 were manually removed. Clonality was calculated as one minus the normalized Shannon's Diversity Index, with values ranging from 0 (maximal diversity) to 1 (oligoclonal). Differences in the frequency of the same CDR3 between samples, such as brain versus blood, were assessed with chi-squared comparison-of-proportions tests. Public clonotypes were found through immuneACCESS searches, while the VDJdb browser was used to judge similarity to known antiviral clonotypes. TCRdb holds this immuneACCESS table with in-frame rearrangements only. Some clones are missing; in checked studies, unresolved V genes explain under half, and the rest has no known cause. D and trimming come from the DNA, and the V and J calls and clone size come from that table. In all, the sample holds around 38,000 clones, and 80% to 95% of those were seen once. The ten largest clonotypes hold approximately 6.8% of the sample.

Points on this clone: Its antigen is currently not known. No much larger clonotype is one base removed from it; base qualities were not supplied.

Per the publication, the time point label means: resected brain tissue, or blood drawn just prior to surgery. The surgery cases with the highest brain T cell transcript signatures were chosen for TCR beta chain sequencing of brain tissue, and also of blood when blood was available. Patients had been treated with at least one anti-epileptic drug before surgery. The TCR-sequenced patients were children whose drug-resistant epilepsy was caused by tuberous sclerosis complex, focal cortical dysplasia, Rasmussen encephalitis or hemimegalencephaly. The Monarch genomic DNA purification kit was used to extract bulk genomic DNA from unsorted brain tissue and whole blood.

Here the sequenced sample was peripheral blood, taken at surgery. The clonotype was recovered from a girl between 2 and 10 years old with tuberous sclerosis and intractable seizures. The chain is made from TRBV7-2 and TRBJ2-7, with no confident D gene call. The DNA sequence reads TGTGCCAGCAGCTTGGGATTCTACGAGCAGTACTTC. It codes for CASSLGFYEQYF.